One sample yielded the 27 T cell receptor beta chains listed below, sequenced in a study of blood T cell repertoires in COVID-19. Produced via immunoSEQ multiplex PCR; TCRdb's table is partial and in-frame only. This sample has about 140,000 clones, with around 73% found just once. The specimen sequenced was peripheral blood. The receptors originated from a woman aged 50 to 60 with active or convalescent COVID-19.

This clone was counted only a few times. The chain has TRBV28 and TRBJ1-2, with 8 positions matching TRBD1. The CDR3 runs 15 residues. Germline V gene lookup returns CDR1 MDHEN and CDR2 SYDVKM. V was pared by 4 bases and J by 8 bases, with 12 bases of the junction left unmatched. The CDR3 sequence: CASSSHATGGRGYTF. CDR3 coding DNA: TGTGCCAGCAGTTCACATGCCACAGGGGGTCGGGGCTACACCTTC.

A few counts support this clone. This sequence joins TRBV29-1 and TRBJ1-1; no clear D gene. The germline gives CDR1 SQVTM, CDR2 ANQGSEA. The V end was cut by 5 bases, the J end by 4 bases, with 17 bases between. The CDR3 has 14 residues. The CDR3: CSVHPRDRSTEAFF. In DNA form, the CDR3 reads TGCAGCGTTCACCCCCGGGATCGCTCCACTGAAGCTTTCTTT. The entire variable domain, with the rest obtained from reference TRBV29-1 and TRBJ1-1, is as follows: SAVISQKPSRDICQRGTSLTIQCQVDSQVTMMFWYRQQPGQSLTLIATANQGSEATYESGFVIDKFPISRPNLTFSTLTVSNMSPEDSSIYLCSVHPRDRSTEAFFGQGTRLTVV.

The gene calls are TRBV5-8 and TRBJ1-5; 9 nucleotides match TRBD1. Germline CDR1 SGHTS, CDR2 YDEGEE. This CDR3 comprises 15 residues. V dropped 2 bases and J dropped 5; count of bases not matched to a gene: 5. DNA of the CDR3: TGTGCCAGCAGCTTCTCGACAGGGGGGGATCAGCCCCAGCATTTT. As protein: CASSFSTGGDQPQHF.

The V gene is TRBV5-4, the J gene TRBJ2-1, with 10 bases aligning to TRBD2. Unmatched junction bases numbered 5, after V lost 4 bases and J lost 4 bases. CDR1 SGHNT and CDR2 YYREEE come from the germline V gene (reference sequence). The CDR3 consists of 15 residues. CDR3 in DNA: TGTGCCAGCAGCCATACTAGCGGGGCTTACAATGAGCAGTTCTTC. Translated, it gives CASSHTSGAYNEQFF.

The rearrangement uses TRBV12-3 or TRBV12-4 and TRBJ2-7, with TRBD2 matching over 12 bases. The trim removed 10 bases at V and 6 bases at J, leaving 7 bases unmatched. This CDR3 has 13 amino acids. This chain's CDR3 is CATRLAGVGEQYF. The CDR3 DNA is TGTGCCACGAGACTAGCGGGAGTGGGCGAGCAGTACTTC.

The CDR3 DNA reads as TGTGCCAGTAGTACCTCGACAGGGGCGAACACCGGGGAGCTGTTTTTT. This gives the protein CASSTSTGANTGELFF. The J gene is TRBJ2-2, the V gene TRBV19; TRBD1 agrees at 8 bases. The CDR3 totals 16 residues. Germline CDR1 LNHDA, CDR2 SQIVND (reference sequence). Germline trimming cut 4 bases from V and 0 bases from J; bases unmatched to any gene: 4.

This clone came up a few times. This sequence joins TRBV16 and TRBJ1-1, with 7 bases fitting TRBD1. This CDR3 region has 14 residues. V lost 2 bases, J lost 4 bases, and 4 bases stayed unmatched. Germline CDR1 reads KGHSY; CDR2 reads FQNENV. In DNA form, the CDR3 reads TGTGCCAGCAGCCAAGGCAGGGGGAGCACTGAAGCTTTCTTT. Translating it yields CASSQGRGSTEAFF.

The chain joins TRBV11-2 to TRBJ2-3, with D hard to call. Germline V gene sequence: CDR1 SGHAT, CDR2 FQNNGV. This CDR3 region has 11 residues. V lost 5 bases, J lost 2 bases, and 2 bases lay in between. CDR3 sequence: CASSLTDTQYF. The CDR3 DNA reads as TGTGCCAGCAGCCTCACAGATACGCAGTATTTT. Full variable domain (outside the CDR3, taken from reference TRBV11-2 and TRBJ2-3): EAGVAQSPRYKIIEKRQSVAFWCNPISGHATLYWYQQILGQGPKLLIQFQNNGVVDDSQLPKDRFSAERLKGVDSTLKIQPAKLEDSAVYLCASSLTDTQYFGPGTRLTVL.

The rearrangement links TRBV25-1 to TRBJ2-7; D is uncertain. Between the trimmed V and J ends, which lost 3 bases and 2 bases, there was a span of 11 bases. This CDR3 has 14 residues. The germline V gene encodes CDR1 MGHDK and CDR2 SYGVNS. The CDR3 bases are TGTGCCAGCAGTGAGGCGGTTTACCCCTACGAGCAGTACTTC. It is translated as CASSEAVYPYEQYF.

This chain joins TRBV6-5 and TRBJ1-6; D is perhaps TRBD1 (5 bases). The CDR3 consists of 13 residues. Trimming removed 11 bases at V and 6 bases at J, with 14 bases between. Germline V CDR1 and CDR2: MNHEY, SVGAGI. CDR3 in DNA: TGTGCCGGGCAACGACAGAGTAATTCACCCCTCCACTTT. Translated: CAGQRQSNSPLHF.

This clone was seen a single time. The CDR3 sequence: CASSPDTDRAGNTIYF. The CDR3 nucleotides are TGCGCCAGCAGCCCCGATACCGACAGGGCTGGAAACACCATATATTTT. The rearrangement uses TRBV5-1 and TRBJ1-3, with 7 bases identical to TRBD1. The J segment lost 2 bases and the V segment lost 4 bases, leaving 9 bases of the junction unmatched. Germline values: CDR1 SGHRS, CDR2 YFSETQ. This CDR3 comprises 16 residues.

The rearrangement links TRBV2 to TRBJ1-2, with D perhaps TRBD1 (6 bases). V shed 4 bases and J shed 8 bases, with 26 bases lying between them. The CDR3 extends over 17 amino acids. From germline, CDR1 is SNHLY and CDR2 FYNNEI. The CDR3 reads CASSGGPGRKTPYGYTF. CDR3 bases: TGTGCCAGCAGTGGGGGGCCCGGGCGCAAGACCCCCTACGGCTACACCTTC.

The CDR3 bases are TGTGCCAGCAGTCTCCGGGAAGGTATGAACACTGAAGCTTTCTTT. Translating gives CASSLREGMNTEAFF. The chain carries TRBV6-5 and TRBJ1-1; no reliable D call. This CDR3 is built from 15 residues. Germline V gene lookup returns CDR1 MNHEY and CDR2 SVGAGI. Trimming shortened V by 5 bases and J by 0 bases, and 13 bases separated the two germline ends.

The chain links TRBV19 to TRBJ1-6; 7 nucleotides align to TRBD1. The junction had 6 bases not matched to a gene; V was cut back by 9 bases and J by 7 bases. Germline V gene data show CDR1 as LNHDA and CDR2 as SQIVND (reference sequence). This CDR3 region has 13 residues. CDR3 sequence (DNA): TGTGCCAGCGCGGGACAGCAAAATTCACCCCTCCACTTT. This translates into CASAGQQNSPLHF.

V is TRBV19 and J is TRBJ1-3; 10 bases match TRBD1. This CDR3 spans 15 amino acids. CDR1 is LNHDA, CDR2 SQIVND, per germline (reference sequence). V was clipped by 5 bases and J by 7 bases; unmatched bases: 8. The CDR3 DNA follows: TGTGCCAGTAGTCCAGGCCGGGGACAGGGGAACACCATATATTTT. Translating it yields CASSPGRGQGNTIYF.

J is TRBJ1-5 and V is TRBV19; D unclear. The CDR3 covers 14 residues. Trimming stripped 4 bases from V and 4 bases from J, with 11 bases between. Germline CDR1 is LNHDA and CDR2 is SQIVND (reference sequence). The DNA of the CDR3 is TGTGCCAGTAGTACAGTGGTCTGGAATCAGCCCCAGCATTTT. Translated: CASSTVVWNQPQHF.

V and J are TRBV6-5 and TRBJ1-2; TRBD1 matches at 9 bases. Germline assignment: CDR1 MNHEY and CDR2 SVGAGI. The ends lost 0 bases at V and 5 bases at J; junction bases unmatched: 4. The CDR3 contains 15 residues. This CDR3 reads CASSYSQGASYGYTF. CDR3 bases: TGTGCCAGCAGTTACTCACAGGGGGCAAGTTATGGCTACACCTTC.

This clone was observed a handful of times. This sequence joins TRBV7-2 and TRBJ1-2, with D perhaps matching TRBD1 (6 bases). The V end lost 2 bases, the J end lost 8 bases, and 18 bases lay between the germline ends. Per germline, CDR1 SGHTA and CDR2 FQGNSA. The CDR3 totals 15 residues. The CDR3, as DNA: TGTGCCAGCAGCTTATACCGAGGGGGATCGTGGGGCTACACCTTC. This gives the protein CASSLYRGGSWGYTF.

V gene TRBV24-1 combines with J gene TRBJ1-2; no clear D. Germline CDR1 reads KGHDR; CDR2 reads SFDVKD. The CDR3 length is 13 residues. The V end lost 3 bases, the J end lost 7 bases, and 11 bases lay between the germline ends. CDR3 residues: CATSDPPRGGYTF. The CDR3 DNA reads TGTGCCACCAGTGATCCTCCCCGAGGTGGCTACACCTTC.

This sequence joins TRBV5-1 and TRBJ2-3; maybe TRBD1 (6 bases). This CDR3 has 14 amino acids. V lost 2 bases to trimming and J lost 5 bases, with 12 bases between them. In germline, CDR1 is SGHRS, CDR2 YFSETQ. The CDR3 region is CASSFAGVGDTQYF. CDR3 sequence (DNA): TGCGCCAGCAGCTTTGCAGGGGTGGGAGATACGCAGTATTTT.

The CDR3 nucleotides read TGCGCCAGCAGCCTCGGGACTAGCGGATGGGATGAGCAGTTCTTC. Protein: CASSLGTSGWDEQFF. This chain links TRBV5-1 with TRBJ2-1; 11 positions match TRBD2. Germline V gene sequence: CDR1 SGHRS, CDR2 YFSETQ. V shed 4 bases and J 8 bases; nucleotides not matched to a gene: 8. This CDR3 is built from 15 residues.

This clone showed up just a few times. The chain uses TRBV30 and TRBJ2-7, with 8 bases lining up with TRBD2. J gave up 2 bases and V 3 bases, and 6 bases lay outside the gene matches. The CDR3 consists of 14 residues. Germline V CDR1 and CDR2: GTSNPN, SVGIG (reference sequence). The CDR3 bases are TGTGCCTGGAGCGCGGGGGGCCTAACCTACGAGCAGTACTTC. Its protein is CAWSAGGLTYEQYF.

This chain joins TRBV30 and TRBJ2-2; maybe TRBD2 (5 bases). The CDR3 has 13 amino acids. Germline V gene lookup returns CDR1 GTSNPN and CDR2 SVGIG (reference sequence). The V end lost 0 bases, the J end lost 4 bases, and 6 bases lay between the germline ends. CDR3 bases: TGTGCCTGGAGTGTTGCGGGCACCGGGGAGCTGTTTTTT. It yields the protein CAWSVAGTGELFF. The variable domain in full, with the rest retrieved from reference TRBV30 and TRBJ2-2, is SQTIHQWPATLVQPVGSPLSLECTVEGTSNPNLYWYRQAAGRGLQLLFYSVGIGQISSEVPQNLSASRPQDRQFILSSKKLLLSDSGFYLCAWSVAGTGELFFGEGSRLTVL.

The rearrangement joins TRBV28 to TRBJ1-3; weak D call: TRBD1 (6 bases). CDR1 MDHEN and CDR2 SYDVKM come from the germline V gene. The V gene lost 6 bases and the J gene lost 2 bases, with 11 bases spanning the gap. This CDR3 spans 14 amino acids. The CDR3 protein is CASSITGTGNTIYF. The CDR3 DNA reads TGTGCCAGCAGCATAACAGGGACTGGAAACACCATATATTTT.

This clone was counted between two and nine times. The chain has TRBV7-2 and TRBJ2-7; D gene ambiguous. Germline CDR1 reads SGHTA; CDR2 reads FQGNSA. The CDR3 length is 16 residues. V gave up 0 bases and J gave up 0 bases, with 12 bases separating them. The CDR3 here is CASSLAGGNPSYEQYF. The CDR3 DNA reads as TGTGCCAGCAGCTTAGCAGGCGGCAACCCCTCCTACGAGCAGTACTTC.

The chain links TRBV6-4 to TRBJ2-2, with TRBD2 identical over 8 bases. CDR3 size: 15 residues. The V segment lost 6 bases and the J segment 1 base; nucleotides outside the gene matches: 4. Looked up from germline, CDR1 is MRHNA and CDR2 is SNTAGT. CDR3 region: CASSPAGVNTGELFF. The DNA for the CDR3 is TGTGCCAGCAGCCCAGCGGGGGTGAACACCGGGGAGCTGTTTTTT.

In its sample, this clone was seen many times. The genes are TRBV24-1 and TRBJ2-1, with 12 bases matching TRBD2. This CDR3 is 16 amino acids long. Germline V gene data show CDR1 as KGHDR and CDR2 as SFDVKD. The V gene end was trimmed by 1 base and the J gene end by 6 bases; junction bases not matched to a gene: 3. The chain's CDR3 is CATSDFGLAGSNEQFF. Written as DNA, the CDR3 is TGTGCCACCAGTGATTTCGGACTAGCGGGAAGCAATGAGCAGTTCTTC.